What follows are 17 T cell receptor beta chains derived from one specimen sequenced in a study of blood T cell repertoires in COVID-19. The method was immunoSEQ multiplex PCR; TCRdb's version includes in-frame clones alone and lacks a portion of them. The data contain approximately 210,000 clones, 65% to 90% of them singletons. Sequencing input: peripheral blood. The receptor set was obtained from a man over 45 with COVID-19, enrolled during active disease.

CDR3 in amino acids: CASSLYGFPGLAGGGEQFF. CDR3 in DNA: TGCGCCAGCAGCCTATACGGATTTCCGGGACTAGCGGGAGGAGGGGAGCAGTTCTTC. The V gene is TRBV5-1, the J gene TRBJ2-1; 15 bases match TRBD2. The ends lost 4 bases at V and 10 bases at J; junction bases unmatched: 18. The CDR3 covers 19 residues. The germline gives CDR1 SGHRS, CDR2 YFSETQ. The full variable domain, with the rest looked up from reference TRBV5-1 and TRBJ2-1, is KAGVTQTPRYLIKTRGQQVTLSCSPISGHRSVSWYQQTPGQGLQFLFEYFSETQRNKGNFPGRFSGRQFSNSRSEMNVSTLELGDSALYLCASSLYGFPGLAGGGEQFFGPGTRLTVL.

This rearrangement joins TRBV24-1 to TRBJ2-3; perhaps TRBD1 as D (6 bases). Trimming stripped 8 bases from V and 2 bases from J, with 10 bases between. Germline CDR1 and CDR2: KGHDR and SFDVKD. This CDR3 contains 13 residues. CDR3 nucleotides: TGTGCCACCAAGGACAGAGTCACAGATACGCAGTATTTT. Amino acid sequence: CATKDRVTDTQYF.

V usage is TRBV19 and J usage is TRBJ2-5; TRBD2 matches at 14 bases. The CDR3 covers 17 residues. Germline trimming cut 3 bases from V and 3 bases from J; bases unmatched to any gene: 6. CDR1 LNHDA and CDR2 SQIVND come from the germline V gene (reference sequence). The CDR3 coding sequence is TGTGCCAGTAGTATTTGGGGGACTAGCGGGAGCAAAGAGACCCAGTACTTC. Its protein product is CASSIWGTSGSKETQYF.

The chain recombines TRBV6-5 with TRBJ1-5; the match to TRBD1 covers 7 bases. This CDR3 is built from 14 residues. CDR1 MNHEY and CDR2 SVGAGI come from the germline V gene. J gave up 0 bases and V 6 bases, and 2 bases lay outside the gene matches. The CDR3 loop is CASRGDSSNQPQHF. In DNA form, the CDR3 reads TGTGCCAGCAGGGGGGACAGTAGCAATCAGCCCCAGCATTTT.

The chain has TRBV7-2 and TRBJ2-5; tentatively, D is TRBD2 (5 bases). This CDR3 region has 14 residues. Germline-derived CDR1 and CDR2 are SGHTA and FQGNSA. With 3 bases removed from V and 2 bases from J, the gap between germline ends came to 10 bases. Here the CDR3 DNA reads TGTGCCAGCAGCTTCTTTGCGGGTCAAGAGACCCAGTACTTC. Its protein product is CASSFFAGQETQYF.

The table lists this clone with a count of one. This CDR3 is CASSFMADNEKLFF. The CDR3 DNA reads TGCGCCAGCAGCTTCATGGCAGATAATGAAAAACTGTTTTTT. The chain couples TRBV5-1 to TRBJ1-4; no clear D gene. V was pared by 2 bases and J by 4 bases, with 9 bases between. CDR3 length equals 14 residues. CDR1 is SGHRS and CDR2 is YFSETQ in the germline V gene.

The chain has TRBV14 and TRBJ1-2; D possibly corresponds to TRBD1 (5 bases). Germline CDR1 and CDR2: SGHDN and FVKESK. Trimming took off 5 bases at V and 3 bases at J, with 13 bases between the two ends. CDR3 length: 14 amino acids. The CDR3 region is CASSTRQSDYGYTF. For the CDR3, the DNA is TGTGCCAGCAGCACCCGACAGTCAGACTATGGCTACACCTTC.

The V gene is TRBV5-5, the J gene TRBJ1-2; 10 nucleotides line up with TRBD1. The CDR3 has 16 residues. The germline V gene has CDR1 SGHKS and CDR2 YYEKEE (reference sequence). V was pared by 3 bases and J by 7 bases, with 12 bases of the junction left unmatched. CDR3 in DNA: TGTGCCAGCAGCTCCCGGGACAGGGGTGCGTTAGGTGGCTACACCTTC. This codes for CASSSRDRGALGGYTF.

V gene TRBV29-1 combines with J gene TRBJ2-7, with D perhaps TRBD1 (5 bases). Germline CDR1 and CDR2: SQVTM and ANQGSEA. This CDR3 region has 12 residues. Deletions cut 4 bases from V and 3 bases from J, with 10 bases between. CDR3 in DNA: TGCAGCGTTGTCAGGGATAACTACGAGCAGTACTTC. This encodes CSVVRDNYEQYF.

The gene calls are TRBV6-5 and TRBJ2-3; D is uncertain. Trimming took 8 bases from V and 2 from J, leaving 14 bases between them. The CDR3 spans 14 residues. The germline V gene has CDR1 MNHEY and CDR2 SVGAGI. CDR3 coding DNA: TGTGCCAGCCGTCCGCAGGCGTACACAGATACGCAGTATTTT. This translates into CASRPQAYTDTQYF.

The V call is TRBV4-1, the J call TRBJ1-2; 10 positions match TRBD1. This CDR3 region has 19 residues. Germline CDR1 is MGHRA and CDR2 is YSYEKL. The V gene end was trimmed by 0 bases and the J gene end by 3 bases; junction bases not matched to a gene: 13. Here the CDR3 reads CASSQEVGGPGQGYYGYTF. Written as DNA, the CDR3 is TGCGCCAGCAGCCAAGAGGTGGGAGGTCCGGGACAGGGGTACTATGGCTACACCTTC.

J is TRBJ2-7 and V is TRBV2; D is undetermined. The CDR3 loop spans 14 amino acids. The germline V and J ends were trimmed by 1 base and 1 base, with 8 bases remaining between them. The germline V gene encodes CDR1 SNHLY and CDR2 FYNNEI. CDR3: CASSEVGKSYEQYF. DNA of the CDR3: TGTGCCAGCAGTGAAGTTGGCAAGTCCTACGAGCAGTACTTC.

J is TRBJ1-1 and V is TRBV30; D is undetermined. CDR3 length: 11 amino acids. Trimming pared 1 base from V and 3 bases from J, leaving 3 bases between. Germline CDR1 and CDR2: GTSNPN and SVGIG (reference sequence). CDR3 bases: TGTGCCTGGAGTGGCGACACTGAAGCTTTCTTT. This codes for CAWSGDTEAFF. The variable domain in full, with the rest retrieved from reference TRBV30 and TRBJ1-1, is SQTIHQWPATLVQPVGSPLSLECTVEGTSNPNLYWYRQAAGRGLQLLFYSVGIGQISSEVPQNLSASRPQDRQFILSSKKLLLSDSGFYLCAWSGDTEAFFGQGTRLTVV.

This clone was seen only a few times. The V gene is TRBV15, the J gene TRBJ2-7; weak D call: TRBD1 (6 bases). Germline loops: CDR1 LNHNV, CDR2 YYDKDF (reference sequence). V was clipped by 0 bases and J by 3 bases, with 12 bases between them. The length of the CDR3 is 15 residues. The CDR3, as DNA: TGTGCCACCAGCAGAGATCGGAACAGGGACTACGAGCAGTACTTC. Protein product: CATSRDRNRDYEQYF.

The CDR3 nucleotides are TGTGCCAGCAGCCAAGGCATTATAGGGACAGCAACTAATGAAAAACTGTTTTTT. Its translation is CASSQGIIGTATNEKLFF. The chain recombines TRBV3-1 (or the pseudogene TRBV3-2) with TRBJ1-4; the match to TRBD1 covers 7 bases. The trim removed 1 base at V and 0 bases at J, leaving 8 bases unmatched. Germline lookup yields CDR1 LGHDT and CDR2 YNNKEL (reference sequence). CDR3 length: 18 residues.

The gene calls are TRBV5-1 and TRBJ2-3; D remains unclear. From germline, CDR1 is SGHRS and CDR2 YFSETQ. CDR3 length: 11 amino acids. The V end was cut by 5 bases, the J end by 5 bases, with 6 bases between. CDR3 loop: CASSRGDTQYF. The DNA for the CDR3 is TGCGCCAGCAGTCGCGGAGATACGCAGTATTTT.

This sequence joins TRBV12-3 or TRBV12-4 and TRBJ2-1; weak D call: TRBD1 (6 bases). The CDR3 runs 13 residues. V was cut by 5 bases and J by 10 bases, with 15 bases left in between. The CDR3 sequence is CASSRGWVSEQFF. Written as DNA, the CDR3 is TGTGCCAGCAGTAGGGGGTGGGTCAGCGAGCAGTTCTTC.